Listed below are T cell receptor beta chains from one sample, sequenced in a study of PD-1 blockade in classical Hodgkin lymphoma. Libraries were prepared by immunoSEQ multiplex PCR; TCRdb keeps only in-frame clonotypes and omits some of them. The sample carries about 61,000 clones, 87% recorded once. Sequenced here: peripheral blood mononuclear cells (PBMCs), sampled before the fourth cycle of nivolumab. All receptors derive from a human donor with classical Hodgkin lymphoma. Both conserved end residues are part of each CDR3. Fields, in order: J gene, D gene, CDR3 length, V gene, clone size, CDR3 DNA, CDR3 protein. The D gene is left open where the match is weak. A row's size may be missing; if present it is once, few, many or a size class.

TRBJ2-1	NA	13	TRBV7-9	NA	TGTGCCAGCTTTTCGGGACAAAACAATGAGCAGTTCTTC	CASFSGQNNEQFF
TRBJ2-1	NA	13	TRBV5-1	NA	TGCGCCAGCAGCTTGGGGGGCTACAATGAGCAGTTCTTC	CASSLGGYNEQFF
TRBJ2-7	NA	13	TRBV7-9	NA	TGTGCCAGCAGTTTAGGGACGCGTTACGAGCAGTACTTC	CASSLGTRYEQYF
TRBJ2-3	NA	16	TRBV5-1	NA	TGCGCCAGCAGCTCGGCTCAGACAGGCCGCACAGATACGCAGTATTTT	CASSSAQTGRTDTQYF
TRBJ2-1	TRBD1	18	TRBV7-8	NA	TGTGCCAGCAGCTTAAGGTTCTCAGGGGGCCTATCCTACAATGAGCAGTTCTTC	CASSLRFSGGLSYNEQFF
TRBJ1-1	TRBD1	16	TRBV7-9	NA	TGTGCCAGCAGCTCCAGAAGGACAGGGAAGAGCACTGAAGCTTTCTTT	CASSSRRTGKSTEAFF
TRBJ1-4	NA	11	TRBV7-9	NA	TGTGCCAGCAGCTCCGCGCATCCACTAGTTTTT	CASSSAHPLVF
TRBJ2-3	NA	14	TRBV7-9	NA	TGTGCCAGCAGCTTAGCGGGGGGCACAGATACGCAGTATTTT	CASSLAGGTDTQYF
TRBJ1-5	TRBD1	14	TRBV5-1	NA	TGCGCCAGCAGCTTAGGACAGGCGGGACAGCCCCAGCATTTT	CASSLGQAGQPQHF
TRBJ1-1	NA	13	TRBV11-2	NA	TGTGCCAGCAGCCACCTGGGGTACACTGAAGCTTTCTTT	CASSHLGYTEAFF
TRBJ2-2	TRBD2	16	TRBV2	few	TGTGCCAGCAGTGAAATACTAGCGGGAAACACCGGGGAGCTGTTTTTT	CASSEILAGNTGELFF
TRBJ2-3	NA	16	TRBV15	NA	TGTGCCACCAGCAGAGAAATAGGGATCAGGGCAGATACGCAGTATTTT	CATSREIGIRADTQYF
TRBJ1-2	TRBD1	15	TRBV6-6	medium-sized	TGTGCCAGCAGTGGGACGGGACAGACCAACTATGGCTACACCTTC	CASSGTGQTNYGYTF
TRBJ1-5	NA	15	TRBV19	NA	TGTGCCAGTAGTATAACGCAGTATGGCAATCAGCCCCAGCATTTT	CASSITQYGNQPQHF
TRBJ1-4	TRBD1	16	TRBV5-1	NA	TGCGCCAGCAGCTCTGACAGGGGAACAACTAATGAAAAACTGTTTTTT	CASSSDRGTTNEKLFF
TRBJ1-2	NA	13	TRBV19	NA	TGTGCCAGTAGTCCCTGGAGTGGCTATGGCTACACCTTC	CASSPWSGYGYTF
TRBJ2-7	NA	15	TRBV5-1	NA	TGCGCCAGCAGCTTAGGACGGGGAGGCCCCTACGAGCAGTACTTC	CASSLGRGGPYEQYF
TRBJ2-3	TRBD2	15	TRBV28	NA	TGTGCCAGCAGTCCCCCCTGGAGCGGGGGGGGTGAGCAGTATTTT	CASSPPWSGGGEQYF
TRBJ2-1	NA	15	TRBV14	once	TGTGCCAGCAGCCAACCCCGGGTAAATCTCAATGAGCAGTTCTTC	CASSQPRVNLNEQFF
TRBJ1-2	TRBD1	13	TRBV27	NA	TGTGCCAGCAGTACATCAGGGGGTTATGGCTACACCTTC	CASSTSGGYGYTF
TRBJ2-3	NA	12	TRBV9	once	TGTGCCAGCAGCGTAATCACAGATACGCAGTATTTT	CASSVITDTQYF
TRBJ1-1	NA	15	TRBV7-6	few	TGTGCCAGCAGCTTAGGACACCCAGATAGGACTGAAGCTTTCTTT	CASSLGHPDRTEAFF
TRBJ2-2	NA	12	TRBV5-5	NA	TGTGCCAGCAGCCGACCTACCGGGGAGCTGTTTTTT	CASSRPTGELFF
TRBJ2-3	NA	15	TRBV6-1	NA	TGTGCCAGCAAATTAGGGGGGGCCAGTGAAGATACGCAGTATTTT	CASKLGGASEDTQYF
TRBJ1-2	NA	10	TRBV30	NA	TGTGCCTGGAGACGAGGGGGCTACACCTTC	CAWRRGGYTF
TRBJ2-6	NA	15	TRBV10-2	NA	TGCGCCAGCAGGCGGGTAGCCTCTGGGGCCAACGTCCTGACTTTC	CASRRVASGANVLTF